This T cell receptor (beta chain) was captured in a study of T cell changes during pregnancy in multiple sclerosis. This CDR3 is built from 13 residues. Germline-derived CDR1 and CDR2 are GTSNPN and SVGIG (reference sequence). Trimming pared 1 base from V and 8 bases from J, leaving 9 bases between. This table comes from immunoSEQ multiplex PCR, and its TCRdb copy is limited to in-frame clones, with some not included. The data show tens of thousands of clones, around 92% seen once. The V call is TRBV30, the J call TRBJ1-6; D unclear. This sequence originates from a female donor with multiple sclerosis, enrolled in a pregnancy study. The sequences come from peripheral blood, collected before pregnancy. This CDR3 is CAWSEMRDSPLHF. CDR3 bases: TGTGCCTGGAGTGAAATGAGGGATTCACCCCTCCACTTT. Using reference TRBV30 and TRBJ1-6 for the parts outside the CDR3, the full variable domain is SQTIHQWPATLVQPVGSPLSLECTVEGTSNPNLYWYRQAAGRGLQLLFYSVGIGQISSEVPQNLSASRPQDRQFILSSKKLLLSDSGFYLCAWSEMRDSPLHFGNGTRLTVT.